The sequence of this T cell receptor (beta chain) was determined in a study of T cell repertoires in cytomegalovirus infection. At the level of the study: Public signatures in TCR beta pointed to CMV infection and matching HLA type. Notes on the study in general: The ex vivo response was dominated by HLA-C-restricted CMV-specific TCR beta clonotypes.

One entry per CDR3 protein results from TCRdb running MiXCR on the reads. The sample includes 250,000 to 300,000 distinct CDR3 sequences, 20% to 30% of them seen just once. Regarding this clonotype: The antigen is unknown. A read error may produce the germline difference seen at one junction end.

Germline V lookup: CDR1 SGHTA, CDR2 FQGNSA. The length of the CDR3 is 15 residues. This TCR was sampled from a human donor in good health (CMV status not recorded). Some clones in this sample may be carry-over from other donors' samples. Sequencing was performed on PBMCs. The chain is built from TRBV7-2 and TRBJ1-4; 7 bases agree with TRBD1. The CDR3 is CASSPPRQGNEKLFF. CDR3 sequence (DNA): TGTGCCAGCAGCCCCCCGCGACAGGGTAACGAAAAACTGTTCTTC.